In this sample, the clone carrying this T cell receptor (beta chain) turned up once. Its antigen is still unknown. This sample is drawn from a study of cytomegalovirus exposure and HLA in healthy donors. General observations from the study: A few of the chains that were CMV-associated were confirmed in vitro to be specific for CMV antigens.

PCR involved 60 Vbeta and 13 Jbeta primers. TCRdb's table, derived via immunoSEQ multiplex PCR, lists solely in-frame clones and lacks some. Found here are fewer than 95,000 clones, 80% of them singletons; the top ten hold approximately 2%. The origin of this receptor is a man aged 18 to 30 in good health and CMV-seronegative. Specimen: PBMCs.

The CDR3, as DNA: TGCGCCAGCAGCTTGTTCGCGGGAGAGACCCAGTACTTC. Its protein product is CASSLFAGETQYF. The genes are TRBV5-1 and TRBJ2-5, with D maybe TRBD2 (5 bases). The germline V gene encodes CDR1 SGHRS and CDR2 YFSETQ. CDR3 length equals 13 residues. Trimming cost V 1 base and J 4 bases, with 8 bases left between them. Filled out from reference TRBV5-1 and TRBJ2-5, the complete variable domain reads KAGVTQTPRYLIKTRGQQVTLSCSPISGHRSVSWYQQTPGQGLQFLFEYFSETQRNKGNFPGRFSGRQFSNSRSEMNVSTLELGDSALYLCASSLFAGETQYFGPGTRLLVL.